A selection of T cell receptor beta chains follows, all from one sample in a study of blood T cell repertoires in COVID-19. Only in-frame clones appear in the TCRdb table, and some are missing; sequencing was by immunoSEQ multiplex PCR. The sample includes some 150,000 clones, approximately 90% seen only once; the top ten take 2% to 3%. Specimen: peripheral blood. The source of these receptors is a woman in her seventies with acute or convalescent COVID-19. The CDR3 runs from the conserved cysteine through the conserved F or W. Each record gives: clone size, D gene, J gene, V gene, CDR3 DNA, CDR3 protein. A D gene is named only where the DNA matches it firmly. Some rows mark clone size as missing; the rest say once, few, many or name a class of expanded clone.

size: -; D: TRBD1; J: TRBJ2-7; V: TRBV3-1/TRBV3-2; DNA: TGTGCCAGCAGCCAACCGGGACAGGGAGTTTACGAGCAGTACTTC; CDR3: CASSQPGQGVYEQYF
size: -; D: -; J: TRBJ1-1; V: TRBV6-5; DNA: TGTGCCAGCAGTTACTCGTGGCAGGGGAGCACTGAAGCTTTCTTT; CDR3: CASSYSWQGSTEAFF
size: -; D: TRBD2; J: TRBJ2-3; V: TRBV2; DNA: TGTGCCAGCAGTGAAAGAGCGGGGGGCTACCTCACAGATACGCAGTATTTT; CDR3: CASSERAGGYLTDTQYF
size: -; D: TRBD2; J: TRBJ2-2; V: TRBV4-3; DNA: TGCGCCAGCAGCCAACGCCGCGGGGGTGGGACCGGGGAGCTGTTTTTT; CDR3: CASSQRRGGGTGELFF
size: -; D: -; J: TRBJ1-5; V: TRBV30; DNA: TGTGCCTGGAGTGTAGGAGGAGTTCAGCCCCAGCATTTT; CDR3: CAWSVGGVQPQHF
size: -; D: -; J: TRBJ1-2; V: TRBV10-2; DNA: TGCGCCAGCAGTTTCACTAACTATGGCTACACCTTC; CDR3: CASSFTNYGYTF
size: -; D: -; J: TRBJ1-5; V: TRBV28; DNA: TGTGCCAGCAGTTTAGCCAGGGTATTGCCCGGCAATCAGCCCCAGCATTTT; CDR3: CASSLARVLPGNQPQHF
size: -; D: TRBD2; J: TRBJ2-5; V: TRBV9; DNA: TGTGCCAGCAATCCGGCTAGCGGACCACAAGAGACCCAGTACTTC; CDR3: CASNPASGPQETQYF
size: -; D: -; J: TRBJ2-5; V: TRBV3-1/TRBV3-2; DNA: TGTGCCAGCAGCCCAGCCGGGACTCAGACTACCCAGTACTTC; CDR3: CASSPAGTQTTQYF
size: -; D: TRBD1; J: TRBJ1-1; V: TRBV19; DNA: TGTGCCAGTGGGGACAGCATGAACACTGAAGCTTTCTTT; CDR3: CASGDSMNTEAFF
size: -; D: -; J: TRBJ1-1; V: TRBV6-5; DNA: TGTGCCAGCAGCAGACAGGTTCTGAGCACTGAAGCTTTCTTT; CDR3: CASSRQVLSTEAFF
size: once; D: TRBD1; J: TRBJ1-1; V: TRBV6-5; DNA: TGTGCCAGCAGTTACCGGACAGGTCACACTGAAGCTTTCTTT; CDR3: CASSYRTGHTEAFF
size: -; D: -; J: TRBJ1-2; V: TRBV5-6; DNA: TGTGCCAGCAGCTTGGGCTCTCCTTCCCTATGCGCCTTC; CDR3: CASSLGSPSLCAF
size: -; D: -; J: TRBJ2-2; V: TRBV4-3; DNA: TGCGCCAGCAGCCAAGATTGGCAGGGCACCGGGGAGCTGTTTTTT; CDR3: CASSQDWQGTGELFF
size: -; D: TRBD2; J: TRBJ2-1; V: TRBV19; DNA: TGTGCCAGTAGTATTGGGCTCGCGGGAGGCAATGAGCAGTTCTTC; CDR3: CASSIGLAGGNEQFF
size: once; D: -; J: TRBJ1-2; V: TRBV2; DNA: TGTGCCAGCACCATCGGGGTTTCCTATGGCTACACCTTC; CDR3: CASTIGVSYGYTF
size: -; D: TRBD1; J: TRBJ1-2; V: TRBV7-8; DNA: TGTGCCAGCAGCCGGGGGACAGGGGGTTCCTATGGCTACACCTTC; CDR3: CASSRGTGGSYGYTF
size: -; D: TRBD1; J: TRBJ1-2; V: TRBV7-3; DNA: TGTGCCAGCAGCTTAACGGGACAGGGGGCCTATGGCTACACCTTC; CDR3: CASSLTGQGAYGYTF
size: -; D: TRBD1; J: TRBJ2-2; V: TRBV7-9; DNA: TGTGCCAGCAGCTTATCCCGGGGACAGATATTCGCGAACACCGGGGAGCTGTTTTTT; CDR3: CASSLSRGQIFANTGELFF
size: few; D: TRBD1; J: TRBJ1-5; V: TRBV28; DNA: TGTGCCAGCGGGACAGGGGGTCGTAATCAGCCCCAGCATTTT; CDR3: CASGTGGRNQPQHF
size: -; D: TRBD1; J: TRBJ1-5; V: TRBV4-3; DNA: TGCGCCAGCAGCCAAGAAGGAGGACAGGGCTACCCTCCTTTCTATCAGCCCCAGCATTTT; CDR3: CASSQEGGQGYPPFYQPQHF
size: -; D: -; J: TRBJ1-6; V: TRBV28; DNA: TGTGCCAGCAGGGGGGGGGATTCACCCCTCCACTTT; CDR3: CASRGGDSPLHF
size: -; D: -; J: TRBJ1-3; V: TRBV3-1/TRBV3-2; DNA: TGTGCCAGCAGCCAAGATCTGACGACAGCCACTGGAAACACCATATATTTT; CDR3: CASSQDLTTATGNTIYF
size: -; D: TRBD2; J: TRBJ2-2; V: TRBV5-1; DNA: TGCGCCTCTCAAGGACTAGCGGGGCGGTACACCGGGGAGCTGTTTTTT; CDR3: CASQGLAGRYTGELFF
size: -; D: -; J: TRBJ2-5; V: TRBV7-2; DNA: TGTGCCAAAGGACGGCGGGGGCGAGAGACCCAGTACTTC; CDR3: CAKGRRGRETQYF
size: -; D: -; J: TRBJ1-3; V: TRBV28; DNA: TGTGCCAGCGGCGAGGCGGGGGCAGAAGGAAACACCATATATTTT; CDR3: CASGEAGAEGNTIYF
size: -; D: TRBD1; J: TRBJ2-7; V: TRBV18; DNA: TGTGCCAGCTCACCACTCGCGTTATCGGGACAGGGGGCCTACGAGCAGTACTTC; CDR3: CASSPLALSGQGAYEQYF
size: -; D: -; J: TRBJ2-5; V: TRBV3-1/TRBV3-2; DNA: TGTGCCAGCAGCCAAGACGGAGACGGTGAAGAGACCCAGTACTTC; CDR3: CASSQDGDGEETQYF
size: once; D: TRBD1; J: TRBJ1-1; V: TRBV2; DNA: TGTGCCAGCAGACCGACAGGGGGATCATCTGAAGCTTTCTTT; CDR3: CASRPTGGSSEAFF
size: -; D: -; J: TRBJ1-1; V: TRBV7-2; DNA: TGTGCCAGCAGCTTTTCGGGGGGAGACACTGAAGCTTTCTTT; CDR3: CASSFSGGDTEAFF
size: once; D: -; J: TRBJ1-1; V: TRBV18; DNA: TGTGCCAGCTCAGCTTCGGGAATGAACACTGAAGCTTTCTTT; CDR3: CASSASGMNTEAFF
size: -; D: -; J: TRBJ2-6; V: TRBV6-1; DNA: TGTGCCAGCAGTGAATGGGGCAGGGTTAATTCTGGGGCCAACGTCCTGACTTTC; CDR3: CASSEWGRVNSGANVLTF